This T cell receptor (beta chain) was recovered during a study of low-dose radiotherapy and immunotherapy resistance in tumors (dated by TCRdb to between 2021 and 2024). General notes on the study: Cohort 1 received 0.5 Gy per fraction every 2 weeks, with a prescribed total PTV dose of 6.5 Gy. Cohort 2 received 1 Gy per fraction every two weeks, with a total of 13 Gy over 26 weeks. Patients were given nivolumab as a 240 mg flat dose every two weeks and ipilimumab at 1 mg/kg every six weeks, with both drugs delivered intravenously. Cyclophosphamide 200 mg/m2 was administered intravenously every two weeks, one day before each radiation and immunotherapy administration. Starting on cycle 1 day 1, patients took 300 mg of aspirin by mouth once daily for four cycles. Randomization of trial participants into treatment groups was not performed. Eight patients were included in the translational analysis: three from the first dose cohort and the first five from the second dose cohort.

Donors were enrolled in RACIN, a single-arm phase I dose-escalation trial combining nivolumab, ipilimumab, aspirin, low-dose cyclophosphamide and low-dose radiotherapy. Patients with advanced, TIL-negative solid tumors were considered eligible. Regarding this clonotype: The target of this receptor is not known. No much larger clone exists at a distance of one base, and base qualities are not known.

CDR1 and CDR2 are drawn from the germline V gene: MDHEN, SYDVKM. Including cysteine and phenylalanine, the CDR3 has 15 amino acids. The retained sequence is limited to the CDR3, 45 bases, with the frame set at the first base. V and J lose 5 bases and 4 bases, and a span of 17 bases separates them. To make first-strand cDNA, Superscript III was used along with a set of TRAV- and TRBV-specific primers so that both the TCRalpha and TCRbeta chains were covered. TCRs were amplified with Phusion for around 18 PCR cycles using a constant-region primer together with the adapter attached to the V primers. Isolated mRNA was amplified with the MessageAmp II aRNA Amplification Kit, using a roughly 15-hour in vitro transcription at 37°C. mRNA for TCR sequencing was isolated with the Dynabeads mRNA DIRECT Purification Kit. Indexed Illumina adapters were added in a second Phusion PCR of about 26 cycles, and the PCR products were purified with AMPure XP beads. The original pipeline was this. Custom Perl scripts pooled TCR sequences encoding the same protein, removed out-of-frame sequences and computed each clonotype's abundance. Any TCR sequence supported by only a single read was excluded from analysis. Among the metrics used to describe the repertoires were Shannon entropy, Gini index, clonality, richness, and the frequency of TCRs shared between repertoires. TCRdb took the public reads, trimmed them with fastp at Q25, ran MiXCR for clone calling and kept in-frame beta chains. Identical CDR3 protein sequences are pooled into one entry, listed with their most common genes and DNA. TCRdb, not the original authors, processed these V and J calls. A total of about 17,000 distinct CDR3 sequences appear in this sample, around 70% of them only once. Less than 6% of the sample rests with the top ten.

The source of this sequence is a human donor with advanced metastatic prostate, ovarian, gallbladder or colorectal cancer (not recorded which). This table probably holds off-target reads from a library built for another chain. The rearranged chain carries TRBV28 and TRBJ1-2; no D gene can be assigned with confidence. DNA sequence: TGTGCCAGCAGTCCAAGCTCGGCTAACGGCTATGGCTACACCTTC. Its translation is CASSPSSANGYGYTF.